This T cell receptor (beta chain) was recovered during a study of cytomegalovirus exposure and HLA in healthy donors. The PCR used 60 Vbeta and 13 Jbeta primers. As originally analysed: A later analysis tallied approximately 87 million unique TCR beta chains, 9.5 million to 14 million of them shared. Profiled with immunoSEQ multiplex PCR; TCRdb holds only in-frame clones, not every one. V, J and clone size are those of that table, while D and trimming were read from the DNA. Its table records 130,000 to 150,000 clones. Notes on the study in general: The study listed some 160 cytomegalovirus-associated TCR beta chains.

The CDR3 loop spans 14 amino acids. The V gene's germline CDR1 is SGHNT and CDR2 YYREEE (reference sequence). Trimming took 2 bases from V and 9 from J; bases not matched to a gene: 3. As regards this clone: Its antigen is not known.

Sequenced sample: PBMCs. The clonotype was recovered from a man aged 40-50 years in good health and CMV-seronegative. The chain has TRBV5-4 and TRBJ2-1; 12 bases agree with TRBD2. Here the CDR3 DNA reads TGTGCCAGCAGCTTTCTAGCGGGGGGGGGTGAGCAGTTCTTC. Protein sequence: CASSFLAGGGEQFF.